A single sample gave rise to the 20 T cell receptor beta chains below, sequenced in a study of blood T cell repertoires in COVID-19. The repertoire was sequenced with immunoSEQ multiplex PCR; TCRdb's copy has only in-frame clones and lacks some. This repertoire shows over 130,000 clones, about 87% found once; its top ten account for more than 9%. The source material was peripheral blood. These receptors came from a man aged 55 to 69 with active or convalescent COVID-19.

The chain is built from TRBV11-2 and TRBJ2-1; no firm D call. The CDR3 is 15 residues long. Trimming removed 1 base from V and 9 bases from J, with 16 bases in between. Germline CDR1 and CDR2: SGHAT and FQNNGV. CDR3 sequence reads: CASSLVWVSRGEQFF. In DNA form, the CDR3 reads TGTGCCAGCAGCTTAGTGTGGGTCAGTCGCGGTGAGCAGTTCTTC.

V is TRBV18 and J is TRBJ2-7; TRBD1 agrees at 9 bases. This CDR3 is built from 15 residues. With V trimmed by 2 bases and J by 4 bases, 6 bases remained unmatched. Per the germline V gene, CDR1 is KGHSH and CDR2 is LQKENI. The CDR3 nucleotides are TGTGCCAGCTCACCATCGACAGGGGGTTGGTACGAGCAGTACTTC. Translation gives CASSPSTGGWYEQYF.

The chain has TRBV5-1 and TRBJ2-3; 9 bases match TRBD2. CDR1 SGHRS and CDR2 YFSETQ come from the germline V gene. V trimming: 0 bases; J trimming: 4 bases; junction bases outside the gene matches: 6. This CDR3 is built from 16 residues. The CDR3 region has the DNA TGCGCCAGCAGCTTGGCCTGGCGGGAGGGCGCAGATACGCAGTATTTT. This translates into CASSLAWREGADTQYF.

The chain joins TRBV6-4 to TRBJ1-6, with 7 bases aligning to TRBD1. The length of the CDR3 is 15 residues. Germline lookup yields CDR1 MRHNA and CDR2 SNTAGT. V shed 7 bases and J 8 bases; nucleotides not matched to a gene: 11. The CDR3 sequence: CASKSEGGLHSPLHF. The DNA of the CDR3 is TGTGCCAGCAAGTCGGAAGGGGGCCTCCATTCACCCCTCCACTTT.

The V call is TRBV28, the J call TRBJ2-7; 10 nucleotides agree with TRBD1. J lost 6 bases, V lost 6 bases, and 8 bases had no gene match. CDR3 length equals 14 residues. The germline V gene encodes CDR1 MDHEN and CDR2 SYDVKM. DNA of the CDR3: TGTGCCAGCAGCCCGACAGGGGGCCTGAGCGAGCAGTACTTC. As protein: CASSPTGGLSEQYF.

This clone was picked up one time. The chain employs TRBV5-8 and TRBJ2-1; 7 bases map to TRBD1. The CDR3 totals 16 residues. The J segment lost 2 bases and the V segment lost 5 bases, leaving 10 bases of the junction unmatched. Germline V gene sequence: CDR1 SGHTS, CDR2 YDEGEE. The CDR3 sequence is CASRGDSRRAYNEQFF. CDR3 DNA: TGTGCCAGCAGGGGGGACAGCAGGCGTGCCTACAATGAGCAGTTCTTC. Complete variable domain (other parts from reference TRBV5-8 and TRBJ2-1): EAGVTQSPTHLIKTRGQQATLRCSPISGHTSVYWYQQALGLGLQFLLWYDEGEERNRGNFPPRFSGRQFPNYSSELNVNALELEDSALYLCASRGDSRRAYNEQFFGPGTRLTVL.

The gene calls are TRBV15 and TRBJ2-5; D perhaps matches TRBD1 (7 bases). The V end lost 3 bases, the J end lost 7 bases, and 12 bases lay between the germline ends. The CDR3 totals 13 residues. From germline, CDR1 is LNHNV and CDR2 YYDKDF (reference sequence). CDR3 residues: CATSSRQGGTQYF. The CDR3 DNA reads as TGTGCCACCAGCAGCCGGCAGGGGGGGACCCAGTACTTC.

The J gene is TRBJ1-5, the V gene TRBV19; D may be TRBD1 (6 bases). Trimming removed 7 bases from V and 4 bases from J, with 11 bases in between. The CDR3 loop spans 13 amino acids. Germline assignment: CDR1 LNHDA and CDR2 SQIVND (reference sequence). The CDR3 nucleotides read TGTGCCAGTACCCCAGGGGCGAATCAGCCCCAGCATTTT. This gives the protein CASTPGANQPQHF.

CDR3 bases: TGTGCCAGCAGCCCGACAGGCGCTTACGAGCAGTACTTC. Protein product: CASSPTGAYEQYF. The chain joins TRBV6-5 to TRBJ2-7; a possible D gene is TRBD1 (6 bases). Germline loops: CDR1 MNHEY, CDR2 SVGAGI. The CDR3 has 13 residues. The germline V and J ends were trimmed by 6 bases and 4 bases, with 13 bases remaining between them.

The V and J genes are TRBV2 and TRBJ1-3; D is ambiguous. The CDR3 runs 15 residues. CDR1 is SNHLY and CDR2 is FYNNEI in the germline V gene. V shed 1 base and J shed 2 bases, with 9 bases lying between them. The chain's CDR3 is CASSEGRRTGNTIYF. Written as DNA, the CDR3 is TGTGCCAGCAGTGAAGGACGGAGGACTGGAAACACCATATATTTT. Using reference TRBV2 and TRBJ1-3 for the parts outside the CDR3, the full variable domain is EPEVTQTPSHQVTQMGQEVILRCVPISNHLYFYWYRQILGQKVEFLVSFYNNEISEKSEIFDDQFSVERPDGSNFTLKIRSTKLEDSAMYFCASSEGRRTGNTIYFGEGSWLTVV.

The chain recombines TRBV28 with TRBJ2-1, with D maybe TRBD2 (6 bases). The germline gives CDR1 MDHEN, CDR2 SYDVKM. V was pared by 4 bases and J by 6 bases, with 19 bases between. This CDR3 has 16 amino acids. The CDR3, as DNA: TGTGCCAGCAGTTCCCAGGGCGGAGGGTTTAGCAATGAGCAGTTCTTC. It encodes CASSSQGGGFSNEQFF.

The chain uses TRBV19 and TRBJ2-3; tentative D call: TRBD2 (6 bases). V was shortened by 4 bases and J by 2 bases, with 16 bases between the two germline ends. Germline lookup yields CDR1 LNHDA and CDR2 SQIVND (reference sequence). This CDR3 comprises 16 residues. CDR3 sequence reads: CASSTVRDSITDTQYF. CDR3 DNA: TGTGCCAGTAGTACCGTCCGGGACTCTATCACAGATACGCAGTATTTT.

This chain links TRBV3-1 (or the pseudogene TRBV3-2) with TRBJ2-6; no firm D call. The CDR3 extends over 16 amino acids. Germline lookup yields CDR1 LGHDT and CDR2 YNNKEL (reference sequence). V gave up 0 bases and J gave up 0 bases, with 6 bases separating them. This chain's CDR3 is CASSQDPHSGANVLTF. CDR3 coding DNA: TGTGCCAGCAGCCAAGACCCCCACTCTGGGGCCAACGTCCTGACTTTC.

The rearrangement uses TRBV7-8 and TRBJ2-3; 9 bases match TRBD2. This CDR3 spans 16 amino acids. V lost 5 bases to trimming and J lost 1 base; unmatched junction nucleotides: 7. Germline V gives CDR1 SGHVS, CDR2 FQNEAQ. This CDR3 is CASSARTSARTDTQYF. The CDR3 nucleotides read TGTGCCAGCAGCGCTCGGACTAGCGCCCGCACAGATACGCAGTATTTT.

The chain joins TRBV7-9 to TRBJ1-1; 9 bases are a match to TRBD1. The CDR3 is 14 residues long. Germline V gene data show CDR1 as SEHNR and CDR2 as FQNEAQ (reference sequence). V shed 6 bases, J shed 5 bases, and the junction held 7 bases outside the gene matches. DNA of the CDR3: TGTGCCAGCAGGGGATCGACAGGGGGGACTGAAGCTTTCTTT. Translating gives CASRGSTGGTEAFF.

The chain employs TRBV7-2 and TRBJ1-1; TRBD1 matches 7 bases. Germline V CDR1 and CDR2: SGHTA, FQGNSA. The CDR3 runs to 14 residues. The trim removed 11 bases at V and 5 bases at J, leaving 14 bases unmatched. CDR3 bases: TGTGCCTCCGCGGGGGGCGCAGGGGGAACTGAAGCTTTCTTT. Its translation: CASAGGAGGTEAFF. Full variable domain (rest looked up from reference TRBV7-2 and TRBJ1-1): GAGVSQSPSNKVTEKGKDVELRCDPISGHTALYWYRQSLGQGLEFLIYFQGNSAPDKSGLPSDRFSAERTGGSVSTLTIQRTQQEDSAVYLCASAGGAGGTEAFFGQGTRLTVV.

The rearrangement links TRBV28 to TRBJ2-7; 7 bases fit TRBD1. Germline-derived CDR1 and CDR2 are MDHEN and SYDVKM. The junction had 6 bases not matched to a gene; V was cut back by 3 bases and J by 4 bases. The CDR3 runs 14 residues. The CDR3 is CASSLSPGGYEQYF. CDR3 sequence (DNA): TGTGCCAGCAGTTTGTCACCAGGGGGATACGAGCAGTACTTC.

The chain combines TRBV2 with TRBJ1-1; TRBD1 aligns across 7 bases. With V trimmed by 6 bases and J by 1 base, 2 bases remained unmatched. This CDR3 contains 13 residues. CDR1 SNHLY and CDR2 FYNNEI come from the germline V gene. The CDR3, as DNA: TGTGCCAGCAGGGGACAGAAGAACACTGAAGCTTTCTTT. It yields the protein CASRGQKNTEAFF.

This chain connects TRBV2 to TRBJ1-2, with TRBD1 matching 7 bases. Germline-derived CDR1 and CDR2 are SNHLY and FYNNEI. V shed 4 bases and J 6 bases; nucleotides not matched to a gene: 8. This CDR3 comprises 14 residues. Here the CDR3 reads CASSVLGTADGYTF. The CDR3 bases are TGTGCCAGCAGTGTTTTAGGGACAGCCGATGGCTACACCTTC.

This clone was recorded only once. The chain links TRBV2 to TRBJ1-4, with a tentative D call TRBD1 (5 bases). CDR1 is SNHLY and CDR2 is FYNNEI in the germline V gene. The CDR3 is made up of 14 amino acids. Trimming pared 4 bases from V and 7 bases from J, leaving 13 bases between. The CDR3 DNA reads TGTGCCAGCAGTGTGGAGGGGTCAAGTGAAAAACTGTTTTTT. Its translation is CASSVEGSSEKLFF. Drawing the rest from reference TRBV2 and TRBJ1-4, the complete variable domain is EPEVTQTPSHQVTQMGQEVILRCVPISNHLYFYWYRQILGQKVEFLVSFYNNEISEKSEIFDDQFSVERPDGSNFTLKIRSTKLEDSAMYFCASSVEGSSEKLFFGSGTQLSVL.